This TCR beta chain was identified in a study of post-analysis software for immune sequencing data. Germline loops: CDR1 MNHEY, CDR2 SMNVEV (reference sequence). The CDR3 spans 11 residues. Trimming at V came to 10 bases and at J to 6 bases, leaving 5 bases not matched to a gene. Incorporated into the TCR beta cDNA libraries were unique molecular identifiers, which served to reduce PCR and sequencing biases. From the PCR reads, TCRdb called clonotypes with MiXCR, one entry per CDR3 protein. The sample carries about 160,000 distinct CDR3 sequences, around 34% recorded once. This clonotype was observed a handful of times.

The source material was blood, sampled after autologous hematopoietic stem cell transplantation. V usage is TRBV27 and J usage is TRBJ2-5; 7 bases are a match to TRBD2. This receptor was obtained from a girl between 5 and 17 years old with multiple sclerosis. DNA for the CDR3: TGTGCCACCGGGAGCGGGAAGACCCAGTACTTC. It encodes CATGSGKTQYF.